This is a list of T cell receptor beta chains from one sample in a study of response to subunit inactivated influenza vaccine. TCRdb reanalysed the RT-PCR reads using MiXCR and keeps one entry per CDR3 protein. The sample includes more than 700,000 distinct CDR3 sequences, around 20% of them seen just once. Sequences were derived from PBMCs from blood, sampled 5 days after vaccination. The receptors originated from a man aged 50 to 59 who received an inactivated influenza vaccine. The CDR3 runs from the conserved cysteine through the conserved F or W. D genes are given only for firm matches. Some rows have no size entry. The others give once, few or many, or a class for an expanded clone.

d_call	clone_size	v_call	j_call	cdr3_aa	cdr3_nt
.	few	TRBV10-3	TRBJ2-3	CAISESGSGGGDTQYF	TGTGCCATCAGTGAGTCGGGGTCTGGGGGAGGAGATACGCAGTATTTT
TRBD1	.	TRBV12-3/TRBV12-4	TRBJ2-5	CASTFRPGTEKETQYF	TGTGCCAGCACTTTCCGACCCGGGACAGAAAAAGAGACCCAGTACTTC
.	many	TRBV5-1	TRBJ2-1	CASSSDRNNEQFF	TGCGCCAGCAGCTCGGACAGAAACAATGAGCAGTTCTTC
TRBD2	few	TRBV5-1	TRBJ2-3	CASSTFSGGGNTDTQYF	TGCGCCAGCAGCACCTTTAGCGGGGGGGGCAACACAGATACGCAGTATTTT
.	few	TRBV7-2	TRBJ1-5	CASSLGPDFNQPQHF	TGTGCCAGCAGCTTAGGACCGGATTTCAATCAGCCCCAGCATTTT
.	.	TRBV20-1	TRBJ2-7	CSASGGGVSYEQYF	TGCAGTGCTAGTGGGGGGGGCGTATCCTACGAGCAGTACTTC
.	.	TRBV7-9	TRBJ2-1	CASSSSEEQFF	TGTGCCAGCAGCTCATCCGAAGAGCAGTTCTTC
.	.	TRBV7-9	TRBJ2-7	CASSLGQGLAYEQYF	TGTGCCAGCAGCTTAGGGCAGGGTCTGGCCTACGAGCAGTACTTC
.	few	TRBV20-1	TRBJ1-3	CSARHPRQTGNTIYF	TGCAGTGCTAGACATCCTCGACAGACTGGAAACACCATATATTTT
TRBD1	.	TRBV20-1	TRBJ2-7	CSAVTDRGPEQYF	TGCAGTGCAGTGACGGACAGGGGGCCCGAGCAGTACTTC
.	few	TRBV20-1	TRBJ2-7	CSASQVGKSYEQYF	TGCAGTGCTAGCCAGGTGGGAAAATCCTACGAGCAGTACTTC
.	.	TRBV20-1	TRBJ2-2	CSASRGWDHGELFF	TGCAGTGCTAGCAGGGGTTGGGACCACGGGGAGCTGTTTTTT
.	.	TRBV6-1	TRBJ2-3	CASSERVASTDTQYF	TGTGCCAGCAGTGAACGAGTCGCGAGCACAGATACGCAGTATTTT
.	.	TRBV24-1	TRBJ2-1	CATSDLGGEQFF	TGTGCCACCAGTGATTTGGGTGGTGAGCAGTTCTTC
.	few	TRBV7-9	TRBJ2-7	CASSLLPGEQYF	TGTGCCAGCAGCTTACTCCCTGGCGAGCAGTACTTC
.	.	TRBV12-3/TRBV12-4	TRBJ2-1	CASSLVGNGYNEQFF	TGTGCCAGCAGTTTAGTCGGGAATGGGTACAATGAGCAGTTCTTC
.	many	TRBV29-1	TRBJ2-2	CSVMGANFGAGELFF	.
TRBD1	few	TRBV6-1	TRBJ2-7	CASSKGTGDHEQYF	TGTGCCAGCAGTAAGGGGACAGGGGACCACGAGCAGTACTTC
.	.	TRBV12-3/TRBV12-4	TRBJ1-5	CASSFDRFSNQPQHF	TGTGCCAGCAGCTTTGACAGGTTTAGCAATCAGCCCCAGCATTTT
TRBD1	few	TRBV24-1	TRBJ2-5	CATSDWGTGGQTQYF	TGTGCCACCAGTGATTGGGGGACAGGGGGTCAGACCCAGTACTTC
.	.	TRBV12-3/TRBV12-4	TRBJ2-2	CASSFGAGAGELFF	TGTGCCAGCAGTTTCGGAGCAGGGGCCGGGGAGCTGTTTTTT
.	few	TRBV3-1	TRBJ2-7	CASSHGSEQYF	TGTGCCAGCAGCCACGGGTCCGAGCAGTACTTC
.	few	TRBV19	TRBJ1-1	CASSRGQQNTEAFF	TGTGCCAGTAGTAGAGGACAGCAGAACACTGAAGCTTTCTTT
TRBD2	few	TRBV20-1	TRBJ2-3	CSPVAGGLSTDTQYF	TGCAGTCCCGTAGCGGGAGGGCTCAGCACAGATACGCAGTATTTT
.	.	TRBV20-1	TRBJ2-7	CSARDRDTSYEQYF	TGCAGTGCTAGAGATCGCGATACGAGCTACGAGCAGTACTTC
.	many	TRBV20-1	TRBJ1-1	CSARKPEGLNTEAFF	TGCAGTGCTAGAAAACCCGAGGGGTTGAACACTGAAGCTTTCTTT
.	many	TRBV5-1	TRBJ2-6	CASSKLLRGGSGANVLTF	TGCGCCAGCAGCAAACTGCTTCGGGGAGGCTCTGGGGCCAACGTCCTGACTTTC
.	.	TRBV27	TRBJ2-3	CASSPGAYDWADTQYF	TGTGCCAGCAGCCCCGGAGCCTACGACTGGGCAGATACGCAGTATTTT
TRBD1	many	TRBV12-3/TRBV12-4	TRBJ1-1	CASTLGTVNTEAFF	TGTGCCAGCACCTTAGGGACAGTGAACACTGAAGCTTTCTTT
TRBD2	few	TRBV6-2/TRBV6-3	TRBJ2-1	CASKEPGLATEGQFF	TGTGCCAGCAAAGAGCCGGGACTAGCCACAGAGGGGCAGTTCTTC